Listed below are T cell receptor beta chains from one sample, sequenced in a study of neoadjuvant anti-PD-1 for oral cavity cancer. Measured with immunoSEQ multiplex PCR; TCRdb has only the in-frame clones, and not every one. The sample yields 35,000 to 40,000 clones, more than 35% seen once. Material: tumor tissue, obtained after nivolumab (anti-PD-1) treatment. Every receptor here comes from a person aged 35-79 years with oral cavity squamous cell carcinoma. Both conserved end residues are part of each CDR3. Fields, in order: D gene, clone size, V gene, J gene, CDR3 DNA, CDR3 protein. D genes are given only for firm matches. Size is omitted from some rows. Given values are once, few, many or a class for expanded clones.

D gene: TRBD2; clone size: few; V gene: TRBV7-3; J gene: TRBJ2-1; CDR3 DNA: TGTGCCAGCAGCTTACCGGGACTAGCGGGGGTCAATGAGCAGTTCTTC; CDR3 protein: CASSLPGLAGVNEQFF
D gene: -; clone size: many; V gene: TRBV5-1; J gene: TRBJ2-2; CDR3 DNA: TGCGCCAGCAGCTCTGCTCAGGTCACCGGGGAGCTGTTTTTT; CDR3 protein: CASSSAQVTGELFF
D gene: -; clone size: -; V gene: TRBV4-2; J gene: TRBJ1-2; CDR3 DNA: TGTGCCAGCAGCCAAGAATTGGGTGGGGGGCGCGACTATGGCTACACCTTC; CDR3 protein: CASSQELGGGRDYGYTF
D gene: -; clone size: -; V gene: TRBV18; J gene: TRBJ2-7; CDR3 DNA: TGTGCCAGCTCACCCAATTCACCCTCCTACGAGCAGTACTTC; CDR3 protein: CASSPNSPSYEQYF
D gene: TRBD1; clone size: few; V gene: TRBV6-5; J gene: TRBJ1-2; CDR3 DNA: TGTGCCAGCAGTTACTCGACGGGAGGGGGCGCGGGTGGCTACACCTTC; CDR3 protein: CASSYSTGGGAGGYTF
D gene: TRBD1; clone size: few; V gene: TRBV9; J gene: TRBJ1-1; CDR3 DNA: TGTGCCAGCACCGACCTCCATTCGACAGGGCTCTCAGCTTTCTTT; CDR3 protein: CASTDLHSTGLSAFF
D gene: -; clone size: few; V gene: TRBV5-1; J gene: TRBJ2-1; CDR3 DNA: TGCGCCAGCAGCGACTCGGGGAATGAGCAGTTCTTC; CDR3 protein: CASSDSGNEQFF
D gene: -; clone size: few; V gene: TRBV10-3; J gene: TRBJ1-2; CDR3 DNA: TGTGCCATCAGTGACGCCTATGGCTACACCTTC; CDR3 protein: CAISDAYGYTF
D gene: -; clone size: -; V gene: TRBV6-1; J gene: TRBJ1-5; CDR3 DNA: TGTGCCAGCAGTGAAGCGGAAAATCAGCCCCAGCATTTT; CDR3 protein: CASSEAENQPQHF
D gene: -; clone size: -; V gene: TRBV28; J gene: TRBJ2-5; CDR3 DNA: TGTGCCAGCAGTTTATTGTACAGCCAAGAGACCCAGTACTTC; CDR3 protein: CASSLLYSQETQYF
D gene: -; clone size: -; V gene: TRBV30; J gene: TRBJ1-6; CDR3 DNA: TGTGCCTGGAGTCTACTCAACGCCTATAATTCACCCCTCCACTTT; CDR3 protein: CAWSLLNAYNSPLHF
D gene: TRBD1; clone size: -; V gene: TRBV6-5; J gene: TRBJ1-2; CDR3 DNA: TGTGCCAGCACTCGACAGGGTAGGGGCAATGGCTACACCTTC; CDR3 protein: CASTRQGRGNGYTF
D gene: -; clone size: many; V gene: TRBV18; J gene: TRBJ1-2; CDR3 DNA: TGTGCCAGCTCACCACCGACAGAAAGCTATGGCTACACCTTC; CDR3 protein: CASSPPTESYGYTF
D gene: TRBD1; clone size: few; V gene: TRBV30; J gene: TRBJ1-2; CDR3 DNA: TGTGCCTGGAGTGCGGGGACAGGCACTAACTATGGCTACACCTTC; CDR3 protein: CAWSAGTGTNYGYTF
D gene: -; clone size: -; V gene: TRBV6-6; J gene: TRBJ2-5; CDR3 DNA: TGTGCCAGCAGTTACCACACCCAAGAGACCCAGTACTTC; CDR3 protein: CASSYHTQETQYF
D gene: -; clone size: -; V gene: TRBV28; J gene: TRBJ2-7; CDR3 DNA: TGTGCCAGCGGGCCCACCTACGAGCAGTACTTC; CDR3 protein: CASGPTYEQYF
D gene: -; clone size: few; V gene: TRBV2; J gene: TRBJ1-2; CDR3 DNA: TGTGCCAGCAGTGAATCGGGATCAGAGCGTGGCTACACCTTC; CDR3 protein: CASSESGSERGYTF
D gene: TRBD1; clone size: many; V gene: TRBV7-3; J gene: TRBJ1-2; CDR3 DNA: TGTGCCAGCAGCACCGAACCGGGACAGGGGGCGAGAGGCTACACCTTC; CDR3 protein: CASSTEPGQGARGYTF
D gene: -; clone size: few; V gene: TRBV7-7; J gene: TRBJ2-2; CDR3 DNA: TGTGCTAGCAGCTTAGGCCGACTAGTAAGGAACACCGGGGAGCTGTTTTTT; CDR3 protein: CASSLGRLVRNTGELFF
D gene: -; clone size: -; V gene: TRBV7-9; J gene: TRBJ1-1; CDR3 DNA: TGTGCCAGCAGCTTAGGGGAAGGAGGGTTCTGGGCTTTCTTT; CDR3 protein: CASSLGEGGFWAFF
D gene: TRBD2; clone size: -; V gene: TRBV6-5; J gene: TRBJ2-5; CDR3 DNA: TGTGCCAGCAGTTACTCGAGCGGGGAAGGCTGGGGGACCCAGTACTTC; CDR3 protein: CASSYSSGEGWGTQYF
D gene: -; clone size: few; V gene: TRBV5-1; J gene: TRBJ2-6; CDR3 DNA: TGCGCCAGCAGCTCCGGACAAGATGGGGCCAACGTCCTGACTTTC; CDR3 protein: CASSSGQDGANVLTF
D gene: -; clone size: few; V gene: TRBV18; J gene: TRBJ1-1; CDR3 DNA: TGTGCCAGCTCACCGGGACGGGAGAACACTGAAGCTTTCTTT; CDR3 protein: CASSPGRENTEAFF
D gene: -; clone size: few; V gene: TRBV7-8; J gene: TRBJ2-2; CDR3 DNA: TGTGCCAGCAGCTTAGTGGATACCGGGGAGCTGTTTTTT; CDR3 protein: CASSLVDTGELFF
D gene: -; clone size: -; V gene: TRBV27; J gene: TRBJ2-1; CDR3 DNA: TGTGCCAGCAGTTTCGCCCGTGGCTACAATGAGCAGTTCTTC; CDR3 protein: CASSFARGYNEQFF
D gene: -; clone size: -; V gene: TRBV15; J gene: TRBJ1-2; CDR3 DNA: TGTGCCACCAGCAGAGATCCTCGGGACGGCTACACCTTC; CDR3 protein: CATSRDPRDGYTF
D gene: TRBD1; clone size: -; V gene: TRBV5-1; J gene: TRBJ2-6; CDR3 DNA: TGCGCCAGCAGCTCGGGACAGGGCTCGGGGGCCAACGTCCTGACTTTC; CDR3 protein: CASSSGQGSGANVLTF
D gene: TRBD2; clone size: -; V gene: TRBV6-1; J gene: TRBJ2-5; CDR3 DNA: TGTGCCAGCAGTTGGACTAGTGGACAGACCCAGTACTTC; CDR3 protein: CASSWTSGQTQYF
D gene: -; clone size: -; V gene: TRBV29-1; J gene: TRBJ1-3; CDR3 DNA: TGCAGCGGGGGGGGCGCCGGAAACACCATATATTTT; CDR3 protein: CSGGGAGNTIYF
D gene: -; clone size: few; V gene: TRBV7-3; J gene: TRBJ1-2; CDR3 DNA: TGTGCCAGCAGCTTAACCCCACAGGGCTACACCTTC; CDR3 protein: CASSLTPQGYTF
D gene: -; clone size: many; V gene: TRBV30; J gene: TRBJ1-1; CDR3 DNA: TGTGCCTGGAGTGTACGAGCCCAAGCTTTCTTT; CDR3 protein: CAWSVRAQAFF
D gene: -; clone size: few; V gene: TRBV5-1; J gene: TRBJ2-7; CDR3 DNA: TGCGCCAGCAGCTTGGGGGGCGAGCAGTACTTC; CDR3 protein: CASSLGGEQYF
D gene: -; clone size: -; V gene: TRBV20-1; J gene: TRBJ2-7; CDR3 DNA: TGCAGTGGACAGTTTAACTACGAGCAGTACTTC; CDR3 protein: CSGQFNYEQYF
D gene: TRBD2; clone size: -; V gene: TRBV4-1; J gene: TRBJ2-7; CDR3 DNA: TGCGCCAGCAGCCAAGAAAAGGGACTAGCGGGAGTAGTTGATGAGCAGTACTTC; CDR3 protein: CASSQEKGLAGVVDEQYF
D gene: TRBD1; clone size: -; V gene: TRBV9; J gene: TRBJ2-1; CDR3 DNA: TGTGCCAGCAGCCCCAGACAATATGACAGGGGGGGCAATGAGCAGTTCTTC; CDR3 protein: CASSPRQYDRGGNEQFF
D gene: -; clone size: -; V gene: TRBV10-2; J gene: TRBJ2-2; CDR3 DNA: TGCGCCACCACAAATTACCCGAACACCGGGGAGCTGTTTTTT; CDR3 protein: CATTNYPNTGELFF
D gene: TRBD1; clone size: -; V gene: TRBV27; J gene: TRBJ1-2; CDR3 DNA: TGTGCCAGCAGTTCTCGGACAGGGGCTAACTATGGCTACACCTTC; CDR3 protein: CASSSRTGANYGYTF
D gene: TRBD1; clone size: -; V gene: TRBV30; J gene: TRBJ1-2; CDR3 DNA: TGTGCCTCACCGGAATTGGGGACAGGGTATATGGGAAACTATGGCTACACCTTC; CDR3 protein: CASPELGTGYMGNYGYTF
D gene: TRBD2; clone size: many; V gene: TRBV5-1; J gene: TRBJ2-1; CDR3 DNA: TGCGCCAGCAGCGTCCAAGGACTAGCGGGAGGGAGCTCCTACAATGAGCAGTTCTTC; CDR3 protein: CASSVQGLAGGSSYNEQFF
D gene: -; clone size: -; V gene: TRBV6-5; J gene: TRBJ1-1; CDR3 DNA: TGTGCCAGCAGTTCGAGGGTGTTCACTGAAGCTTTCTTT; CDR3 protein: CASSSRVFTEAFF
D gene: -; clone size: few; V gene: TRBV15; J gene: TRBJ2-5; CDR3 DNA: TGTGCCACCAGCAGTGGGACTCCGGGACAGTACTTC; CDR3 protein: CATSSGTPGQYF
D gene: -; clone size: few; V gene: TRBV7-9; J gene: TRBJ1-5; CDR3 DNA: TGTGCCAGCAGCTTAGGAGACAGTTCCATACAGCCCCAGCATTTT; CDR3 protein: CASSLGDSSIQPQHF
D gene: TRBD2; clone size: few; V gene: TRBV5-1; J gene: TRBJ2-7; CDR3 DNA: TGCGCCAGCAGCTTGGGAATGGCTAGCGGGAGGGCCTCGTACGAGCAGTACTTC; CDR3 protein: CASSLGMASGRASYEQYF
D gene: -; clone size: -; V gene: TRBV7-9; J gene: TRBJ2-6; CDR3 DNA: TGTGCCAGCAGCTTAGGGTCAGCTTTCTCTGGGGCCAACGTCCTGACTTTC; CDR3 protein: CASSLGSAFSGANVLTF
D gene: -; clone size: -; V gene: TRBV9; J gene: TRBJ1-1; CDR3 DNA: TGTGCCAGCAGCGGGACTATGAACACTGAAGCTTTCTTT; CDR3 protein: CASSGTMNTEAFF